This TCR beta chain was obtained from a study of cytomegalovirus exposure and HLA in healthy donors. PCR primers comprised 60 Vbeta and 13 Jbeta primers. Profiling relied on immunoSEQ multiplex PCR, and the TCRdb table lists in-frame clones only, not all of them. This repertoire shows 150,000 or so clones, roughly 80% found once; its top ten account for about 13%. Trimming left V 4 bases short and J 5 bases short, with 21 bases between. The length of the CDR3 is 16 residues. The germline CDR1 and CDR2 sequences are SGHNT and YYREEE (reference sequence). The rearrangement links TRBV5-4 to TRBJ1-2; tentative D call: TRBD1 (5 bases). The receptor's source is a man between 40 and 49 years old in good health and CMV-seropositive. The sequencing input was PBMCs. CDR3 sequence (DNA): TGTGCCAGCAGCACTGCTCAGGGTAGCCTCCTGTATGGCTACACCTTC. Translating gives CASSTAQGSLLYGYTF.